Listed below are T cell receptor beta chains from one sample, sequenced in a study of cytomegalovirus exposure and HLA in healthy donors. Assay: immunoSEQ multiplex PCR; the TCRdb copy retains only in-frame clones and omits some. The sample has 56,000 or so clones; around nine tenths are singletons. Sequenced material: PBMCs. Receptors originate from a man younger than 35 in good health and CMV-seronegative. Each CDR3 is given with its conserved first and last residue. The order of the fields is CDR3 DNA, CDR3 protein, V gene, D gene, clone size, J gene. D genes are given only for firm matches. Clone size is given for some rows only: seen once, a few or many times, or a class if the clone is expanded.

TGTGCCACGTTCACAGGGGGATCTGCAACTAATGAAAAACTGTTTTTT | CATFTGGSATNEKLFF | TRBV2 | TRBD1 | . | TRBJ1-4
TGCGCCAGCAGCCCCCACCGGGACAGGGGCCGTCCTAATGAAAAACTGTTTTTT | CASSPHRDRGRPNEKLFF | TRBV5-1 | TRBD1 | once | TRBJ1-4
TGTGCCAGCAGCTTAGTCACAGGACTAGTTTTCAATGAGCAGTTCTTC | CASSLVTGLVFNEQFF | TRBV7-2 | TRBD2 | . | TRBJ2-1
TGTGCCAGCAGCTGGCGGTCGGGAGGGGTAGAGACCCAGTACTTC | CASSWRSGGVETQYF | TRBV5-4 | TRBD2 | . | TRBJ2-5
TGTGCCAGCAGTTACCTACACGAGCAGTACTTC | CASSYLHEQYF | TRBV6-5 | . | . | TRBJ2-7
TGTGCCAGCAGCTTAGCGGGGACAGGCGGCGAGCAGTACTTC | CASSLAGTGGEQYF | TRBV7-8 | TRBD1 | . | TRBJ2-7
TGTGCCAGTAGTCCCCCCCGACTAGCGGGAGGGCGAACCGGGGAGCTGTTTTTT | CASSPPRLAGGRTGELFF | TRBV19 | TRBD2 | . | TRBJ2-2
TGTGCCAGCAGACGGGGTGGACAGGAAAGCTCCTACGAGCAGTACTTC | CASRRGGQESSYEQYF | TRBV5-4 | TRBD1 | . | TRBJ2-7
TGTGCCAGCAGTTACTCGGTCAGGGCAGGGCAGCCCCAGCATTTT | CASSYSVRAGQPQHF | TRBV6-5 | . | . | TRBJ1-5
TGTGCCAGCAGGGGGTCGTTGGCGGGATACTACAATGAGCAGTTCTTC | CASRGSLAGYYNEQFF | TRBV7-2 | . | . | TRBJ2-1
TGTGCCAGCAGCTTAGCGCCTTGGCAGGGGGCGCGTACCAATGAAAAACTGTTTTTT | CASSLAPWQGARTNEKLFF | TRBV7-8 | TRBD1 | once | TRBJ1-4
TGTGCCAGCAGCCCGTCCGGGACTAGCGGAGATACGCAGTATTTT | CASSPSGTSGDTQYF | TRBV5-5 | TRBD2 | . | TRBJ2-3
TGTGCCAGCAGCTTGTTTGGGAGTGGCAATGAGCAGTTCTTC | CASSLFGSGNEQFF | TRBV11-2 | . | . | TRBJ2-1
TGCAGCGTTGGGGTAGGGGGTAGTTCCTACGAGCAGTACTTC | CSVGVGGSSYEQYF | TRBV29-1 | . | . | TRBJ2-7
TGTGCCAGCAGTTTCGCCACTAGCTACAATGAGCAGTTCTTC | CASSFATSYNEQFF | TRBV27 | . | . | TRBJ2-1
TGTGCCAGCAGTTCGGGTTCCTACGAGCAGTACTTC | CASSSGSYEQYF | TRBV27 | . | . | TRBJ2-7
TGTGCCAGCAGCCAACTACAGGGGAACACTGAAGCTTTCTTT | CASSQLQGNTEAFF | TRBV7-6 | . | . | TRBJ1-1
TGCGCCAGCAGCCAAATTGGTCAGGGGGAAGAGACCCAGTACTTC | CASSQIGQGEETQYF | TRBV4-1 | TRBD1 | . | TRBJ2-5
TGTGCCAGCAACAGGGTCAGAGACACTGAAGCTTTCTTT | CASNRVRDTEAFF | TRBV21-1 | . | . | TRBJ1-1
TGTGCCAGCAGCCGCCAGGTGGGGCCCGGGGAGCTGTTTTTT | CASSRQVGPGELFF | TRBV14 | . | . | TRBJ2-2
TGTGCCAGCAGCCAAGATGGGGCAATAGCGGGAGGGAGCTCCTACGAGCAGTACTTC | CASSQDGAIAGGSSYEQYF | TRBV4-2 | TRBD2 | . | TRBJ2-7
TGTGCCAGCAGTACGGGGAGGGTCGACGAGCAGTACTTC | CASSTGRVDEQYF | TRBV7-2 | TRBD2 | . | TRBJ2-7
TGTGCCAGCAGCTCCTCGTCCAGTCCGTTCTACGAGCAGTACTTC | CASSSSSSPFYEQYF | TRBV11-2 | . | . | TRBJ2-7
TGTGCCAGCAGACGAGCAGGGGACCTCTCCTACAATGAGCAGTTCTTC | CASRRAGDLSYNEQFF | TRBV11-2 | . | . | TRBJ2-1
TGTGCCAGCAGCTTATCAATTCAGCCCCAGCATTTT | CASSLSIQPQHF | TRBV7-9 | . | . | TRBJ1-5
TGTGCCAGCAGTCTCCGCGGGACTAGCGGGGCCCACTACGAGCAGTACTTC | CASSLRGTSGAHYEQYF | TRBV27 | TRBD2 | . | TRBJ2-7
TGTGCCAGCAGCCCTGCCCACAGGGGAGAGCAGTTCTTC | CASSPAHRGEQFF | TRBV14 | TRBD1 | . | TRBJ2-1
TGTGCCAGCAGTCTAGACAGGGGTACTTTTGGCGAGCAGTACTTC | CASSLDRGTFGEQYF | TRBV27 | TRBD1 | . | TRBJ2-7
TGTGCCAGCTCACCCTCGACAGGGGGCGGCGCAGATACGCAGTATTTT | CASSPSTGGGADTQYF | TRBV18 | TRBD1 | . | TRBJ2-3
TGTGCCAGCAGCTCCGGGACTAGCGGGGGAGAGCAGTACTTC | CASSSGTSGGEQYF | TRBV7-8 | TRBD2 | . | TRBJ2-7
TGCGCCAGCAGCCAAGATAGGGGTACCTATGGCTACACCTTC | CASSQDRGTYGYTF | TRBV4-1 | . | . | TRBJ1-2
TGTGCCAGCAGCTGGGCGGGGGGGACTGAAGCTTTCTTT | CASSWAGGTEAFF | TRBV5-6 | . | . | TRBJ1-1
TGTGCCAGCTCCGACGGGAAGACAGGTGATAATGAAAAACTGTTTTTT | CASSDGKTGDNEKLFF | TRBV18 | . | . | TRBJ1-4
TGCGCCAGCAGCCAAGACATCGAAGCTTTCTTT | CASSQDIEAFF | TRBV4-1 | . | . | TRBJ1-1
TGTGCCAGTAGTGTAATGGGACAGTTCGGGTACGAGCAGTACTTC | CASSVMGQFGYEQYF | TRBV19 | TRBD1 | . | TRBJ2-7
TGTGCCAGCAGTCCAGGACTAGCGGGAGCCAATGAGCAGTTCTTC | CASSPGLAGANEQFF | TRBV27 | TRBD2 | . | TRBJ2-1
TGTGCCAGCAGCTGGGACAGCTCGAACACTGAAGCTTTCTTT | CASSWDSSNTEAFF | TRBV11-2 | TRBD1 | . | TRBJ1-1
TGTGCCAGCAGCCGGGATGAGCAGTTCTTC | CASSRDEQFF | TRBV6-6 | . | once | TRBJ2-1
TGTGCCAGCACCGGACTAGTGCAAGAGACCCAGTACTTC | CASTGLVQETQYF | TRBV6-1 | TRBD2 | . | TRBJ2-5
TGTGCCAGCAGCCTAGACAGGAACACCGGGGAGCTGTTTTTT | CASSLDRNTGELFF | TRBV6-5 | . | . | TRBJ2-2
TGTGCCATCAGTGACGGACTAGCGGGTTACGAGCAGTACTTC | CAISDGLAGYEQYF | TRBV10-3 | TRBD2 | . | TRBJ2-7
TGTGCCAGCAGGGCGAAAGGGGTGGATGGCTACACCTTC | CASRAKGVDGYTF | TRBV6-1 | . | . | TRBJ1-2
TGTGCCAGCAGTTACTCGAGGAATAGCCAGACCTACGAGCAGTACTTC | CASSYSRNSQTYEQYF | TRBV6-6 | . | . | TRBJ2-7
TGTGCCAGCAGTTTAGATACAAGCTCCTACAATGAGCAGTTCTTC | CASSLDTSSYNEQFF | TRBV27 | . | . | TRBJ2-1
TGTGCCAGCAGGCTGGAGGCAGGGGGAAATGGCTACACCTTC | CASRLEAGGNGYTF | TRBV28 | TRBD1 | few | TRBJ1-2
TGTGCCAGCTCTCGGGAGGCTAGCGCAAACAATGAGCAGTTCTTC | CASSREASANNEQFF | TRBV18 | TRBD2 | . | TRBJ2-1
TGCGCCAGCAGCCTGGGCGGGAGTCTTTTAGATACGCAGTATTTT | CASSLGGSLLDTQYF | TRBV5-1 | TRBD2 | . | TRBJ2-3
TGTGCCAGCAGCTTAGCGCCCGGGAGCCCCGAGCAGTACTTC | CASSLAPGSPEQYF | TRBV11-2 | . | once | TRBJ2-7
TGCAGCGTTGAAGTCCAGGGTATCCGTTACGAGCAGTACTTC | CSVEVQGIRYEQYF | TRBV29-1 | . | . | TRBJ2-7
TGTGCCAGCAGCCCCCGGAGATTGGCCTACAATGAGCAGTTCTTC | CASSPRRLAYNEQFF | TRBV5-6 | . | . | TRBJ2-1
TGTGCCACCCGGACAGACTACACCGGGGAGCTGTTTTTT | CATRTDYTGELFF | TRBV28 | . | . | TRBJ2-2
TGTGCCAGCAGCCGCAGGGGGCTGACGACCTACGAGCAGTACTTC | CASSRRGLTTYEQYF | TRBV6-5 | TRBD1 | . | TRBJ2-7
TGCAGCGTTGAGGGCCCTCTAACCTCCTACAATGAGCAGTTCTTC | CSVEGPLTSYNEQFF | TRBV29-1 | . | . | TRBJ2-1